The 3 T cell receptor beta chains below come from one sample, sequenced in a study of beta chain features in type 1 diabetes. TCRB transcripts that were expressed got sequenced, as all of the isolated RNA had been reverse transcribed. This table comes from immunoSEQ multiplex PCR, and its TCRdb copy is limited to in-frame clones, with some not included. The sample contains about 27,000 clones, approximately 55% of which appear only once. Study-wide results and caveats: Across all four CD4+ subsets, people with type 1 diabetes showed modestly shorter TCRB CDR3s.

No antigens are known for them. What was sequenced was Tregs from blood. These receptors were taken from a young woman with type 1 diabetes.

This clone was detected once. The chain is built from TRBV18 and TRBJ2-3, with 10 bases that match TRBD2. Germline V gene sequence: CDR1 KGHSH, CDR2 LQKENI. The CDR3 totals 17 residues. V lost 1 base to trimming and J lost 0 bases; unmatched junction nucleotides: 4. CDR3 DNA sequence: TGTGCCAGCTCACCACGGTCTAGCGGGGGCAGCACAGATACGCAGTATTTT. This gives the protein CASSPRSSGGSTDTQYF.

This chain links TRBV9 with TRBJ2-2, with no clear D. Deletions cut 3 bases from V and 7 bases from J, with 4 bases between. CDR1 is SGDLS, CDR2 YYNGEE, per germline. The CDR3 is 11 amino acids. CDR3 in DNA: TGTGCCAGCAGCGAGAGCGGGGAGCTGTTTTTT. Translation: CASSESGELFF.

The chain employs TRBV7-9 and TRBJ1-1; D unresolved. The CDR3 extends over 13 amino acids. CDR1 SEHNR and CDR2 FQNEAQ come from the germline V gene (reference sequence). V gave up 0 bases and J gave up 5 bases, with 7 bases separating them. CDR3 region: CASSLATATEAFF. The DNA for the CDR3 is TGTGCCAGCAGCTTAGCCACCGCGACTGAAGCTTTCTTT.